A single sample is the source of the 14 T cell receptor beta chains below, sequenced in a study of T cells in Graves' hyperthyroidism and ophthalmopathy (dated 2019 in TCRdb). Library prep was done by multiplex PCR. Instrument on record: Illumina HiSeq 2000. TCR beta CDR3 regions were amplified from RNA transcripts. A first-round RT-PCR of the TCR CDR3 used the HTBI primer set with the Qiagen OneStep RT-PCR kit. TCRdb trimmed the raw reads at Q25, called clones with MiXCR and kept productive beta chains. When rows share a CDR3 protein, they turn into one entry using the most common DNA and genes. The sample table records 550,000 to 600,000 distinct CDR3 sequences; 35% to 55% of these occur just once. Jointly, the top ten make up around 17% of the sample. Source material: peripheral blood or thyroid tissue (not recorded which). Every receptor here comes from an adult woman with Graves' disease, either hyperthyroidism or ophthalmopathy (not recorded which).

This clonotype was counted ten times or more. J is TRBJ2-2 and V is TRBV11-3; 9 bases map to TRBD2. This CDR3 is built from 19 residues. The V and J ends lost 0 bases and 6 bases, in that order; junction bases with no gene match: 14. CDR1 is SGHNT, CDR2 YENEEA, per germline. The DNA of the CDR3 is TGTGCCAGCAGCTTAGATCGTTGGGTAGCAGCGGGAGGACCCGGGGAGCTGTTTTTT. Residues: CASSLDRWVAAGGPGELFF.

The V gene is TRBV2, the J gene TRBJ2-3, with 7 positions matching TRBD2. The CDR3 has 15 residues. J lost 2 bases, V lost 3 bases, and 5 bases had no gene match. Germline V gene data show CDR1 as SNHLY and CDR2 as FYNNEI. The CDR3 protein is CASSEELAVTDTQYF. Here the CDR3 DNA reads TGTGCCAGCAGTGAGGAGCTAGCGGTCACAGATACGCAGTATTTT.

The CDR3 DNA sequence: TGTGCCAGCAGGGGGCAGGATTCGGAGACCCAGTACTTC. It encodes CASRGQDSETQYF. V and J are TRBV2 and TRBJ2-5; the D gene is possibly TRBD1 (5 bases). The CDR3 length is 13 residues. V was clipped by 6 bases and J by 5 bases, with 13 bases between them. The V gene's germline CDR1 is SNHLY and CDR2 FYNNEI.

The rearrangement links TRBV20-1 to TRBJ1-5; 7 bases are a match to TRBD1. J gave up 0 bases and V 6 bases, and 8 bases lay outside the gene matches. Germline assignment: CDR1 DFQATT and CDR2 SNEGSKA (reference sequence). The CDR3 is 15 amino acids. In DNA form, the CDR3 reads TGCAGTGCCTCAGGGACAGCACATAGCAATCAGCCCCAGCATTTT. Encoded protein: CSASGTAHSNQPQHF.

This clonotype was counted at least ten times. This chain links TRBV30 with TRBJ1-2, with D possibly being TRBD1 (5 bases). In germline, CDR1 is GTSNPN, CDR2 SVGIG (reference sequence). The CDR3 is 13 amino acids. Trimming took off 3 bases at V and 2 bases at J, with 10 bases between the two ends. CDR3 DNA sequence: TGTGCCTGGAGCAAGACAGAAAACTATGGCTACACCTTC. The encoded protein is CAWSKTENYGYTF.

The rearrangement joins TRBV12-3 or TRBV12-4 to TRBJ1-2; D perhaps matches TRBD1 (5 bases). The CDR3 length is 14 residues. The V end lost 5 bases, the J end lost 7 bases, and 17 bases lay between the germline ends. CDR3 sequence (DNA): TGTGCCAGCAGTATGGGAGGGGCGTGGGTTGGCTACACCTTC. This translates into CASSMGGAWVGYTF.

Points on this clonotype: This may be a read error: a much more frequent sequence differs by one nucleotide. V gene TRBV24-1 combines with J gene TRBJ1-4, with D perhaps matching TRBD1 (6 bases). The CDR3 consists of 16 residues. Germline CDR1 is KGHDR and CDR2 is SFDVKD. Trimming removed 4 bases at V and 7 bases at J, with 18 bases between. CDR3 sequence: CATSDPSRGRGEKLFF. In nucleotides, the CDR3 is TGTGCCACCAGTGACCCCAGCAGGGGTAGGGGTGAAAAACTGTTTTTT.

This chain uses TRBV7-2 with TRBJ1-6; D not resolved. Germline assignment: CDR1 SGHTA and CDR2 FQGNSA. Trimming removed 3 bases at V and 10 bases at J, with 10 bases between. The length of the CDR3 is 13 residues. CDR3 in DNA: TGTGCCAGCAGCTTTATTCCGGGGTCACCCCTCCACTTT. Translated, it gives CASSFIPGSPLHF.

The CDR3 sequence: CASSSGVVGYTF. Written as DNA, the CDR3 is TGTGCCAGCAGCTCAGGGGTTGTTGGCTACACCTTC. The chain employs TRBV7-2 and TRBJ1-2, with D maybe TRBD1 (6 bases). The V gene's germline CDR1 is SGHTA and CDR2 FQGNSA. The CDR3 is 12 amino acids. Trimming stripped 4 bases from V and 7 bases from J, with 10 bases between.

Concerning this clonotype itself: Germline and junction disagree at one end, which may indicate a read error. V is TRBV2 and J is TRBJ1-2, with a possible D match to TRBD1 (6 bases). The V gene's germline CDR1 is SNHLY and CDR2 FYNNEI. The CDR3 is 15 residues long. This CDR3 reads CACSAEGGGRRGYTF. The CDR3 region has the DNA TGTGCCTGCAGTGCGGAGGGGGGGGGTAGACGGGGCTACACCTTC. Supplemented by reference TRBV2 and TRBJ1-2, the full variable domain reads EPEVTQTPSHQVTQMGQEVILRCVPISNHLYFYWYRQILGQKVEFLVSFYNNEISEKSEIFDDQFSVERPDGSNFTLKIRSTKLEDSAMYFCACSAEGGGRRGYTFGSGTRLTVV.

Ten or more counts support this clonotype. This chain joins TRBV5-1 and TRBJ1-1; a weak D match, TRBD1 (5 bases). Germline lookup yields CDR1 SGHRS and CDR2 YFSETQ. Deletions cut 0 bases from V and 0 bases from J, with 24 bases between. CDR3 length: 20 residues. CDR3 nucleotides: TGCGCCAGCAGCTTGGTTACGTATAGACACCGAGGGGCCATGAACACTGAAGCTTTCTTT. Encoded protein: CASSLVTYRHRGAMNTEAFF.

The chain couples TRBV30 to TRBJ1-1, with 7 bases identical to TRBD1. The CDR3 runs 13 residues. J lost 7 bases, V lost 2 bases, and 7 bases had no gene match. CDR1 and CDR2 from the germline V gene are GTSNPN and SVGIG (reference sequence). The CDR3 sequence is CAWSPDRVGEAFF. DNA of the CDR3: TGTGCCTGGAGTCCTGACAGGGTTGGTGAAGCTTTCTTT. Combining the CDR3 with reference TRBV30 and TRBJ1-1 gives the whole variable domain SQTIHQWPATLVQPVGSPLSLECTVEGTSNPNLYWYRQAAGRGLQLLFYSVGIGQISSEVPQNLSASRPQDRQFILSSKKLLLSDSGFYLCAWSPDRVGEAFFGQGTRLTVV.

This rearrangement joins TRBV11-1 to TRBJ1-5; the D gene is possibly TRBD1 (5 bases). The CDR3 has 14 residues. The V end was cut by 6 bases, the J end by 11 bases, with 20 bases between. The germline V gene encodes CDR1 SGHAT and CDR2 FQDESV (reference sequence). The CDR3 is CASSPPGPAETQHF. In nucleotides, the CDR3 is TGTGCCAGCAGTCCTCCGGGACCGGCGGAGACCCAGCATTTT.

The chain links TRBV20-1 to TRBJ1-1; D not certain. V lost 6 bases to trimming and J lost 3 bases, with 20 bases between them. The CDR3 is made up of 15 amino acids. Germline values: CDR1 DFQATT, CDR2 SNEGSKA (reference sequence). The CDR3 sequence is CSAPDGIYGYTEAFF. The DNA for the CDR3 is TGCAGTGCCCCGGACGGGATCTATGGCTACACTGAAGCTTTCTTT.